A single sample is the source of the 12 T cell receptor beta chains below, sequenced in a study of OX40 agonist ivuxolimab in advanced cancers. Assay: immunoSEQ multiplex PCR; the TCRdb copy retains only in-frame clones and omits some. The sample records under 15,000 clones, about 87% being singletons. The sequences come from CD4+ or CD8+ T cells sorted from blood, collected in a trial of the OX40 agonist ivuxolimab. The origin of the receptors is an adult with an advanced solid tumor such as melanoma, head and neck, liver or kidney cancer.

This clone was observed once. V gene TRBV30 combines with J gene TRBJ1-5; no clear D gene. Trimming took off 0 bases at V and 5 bases at J, with 8 bases between the two ends. CDR1 GTSNPN and CDR2 SVGIG come from the germline V gene (reference sequence). The CDR3 is 13 residues long. This chain's CDR3 is CAWSVDTDQPQHF. Here the CDR3 DNA reads TGTGCCTGGAGTGTAGACACGGATCAGCCCCAGCATTTT.

The table lists this clone with a count of one. This chain links TRBV19 with TRBJ1-5; D unresolved. The CDR3 runs 16 residues. V dropped 3 bases and J dropped 2 bases, with 14 bases sitting between them. Germline V gene lookup returns CDR1 LNHDA and CDR2 SQIVND (reference sequence). The CDR3 DNA reads as TGTGCCAGTAGTATTAGCCCTCTCCATGGCAATCAGCCCCAGCATTTT. Translated, it gives CASSISPLHGNQPQHF.

This clone was counted only a few times. The chain carries TRBV1 and TRBJ1-4. TRBV1 counts as a pseudogene. The CDR3 extends over 14 amino acids. CDR3 sequence: CTNPSRTTNEKLFF. CDR3 bases: TGCACCAATCCCTCCCGAACCACCAATGAAAAACTGTTTTTT.

This sequence joins TRBV9 and TRBJ2-7, with 12 bases fitting TRBD2. This CDR3 region has 14 residues. Germline V CDR1 and CDR2: SGDLS, YYNGEE. The trim removed 3 bases at V and 6 bases at J, leaving 4 bases unmatched. CDR3 in DNA: TGTGCCAGCAGCGCCCTAGCGGGAGGGCTCGAGCAGTACTTC. This sequence encodes CASSALAGGLEQYF.

V and J are TRBV7-9 and TRBJ1-3; 8 positions match TRBD1. CDR1 and CDR2 from the germline V gene are SEHNR and FQNEAQ (reference sequence). The CDR3 is 16 amino acids. Trimming took 1 base from V and 0 from J; bases not matched to a gene: 2. For the CDR3, the DNA is TGTGCCAGCAGCTTAGTGGACAGGGTCTCTGGAAACACCATATATTTT. Translation gives CASSLVDRVSGNTIYF. The full variable domain, in which reference TRBV7-9 and TRBJ1-3 provide the parts outside the CDR3, is DTGVSQNPRHKITKRGQNVTFRCDPISEHNRLYWYRQTLGQGPEFLTYFQNEAQLEKSRLLSDRFSAERPKGSFSTLEIQRTEQGDSAMYLCASSLVDRVSGNTIYFGEGSWLTVV.

A note on this clone: At one end, the junction sequence differs from germline, possibly due to a read error. This sequence joins TRBV7-7 and TRBJ2-5; D may be TRBD2 (5 bases). CDR1 and CDR2 from the germline V gene are SSHAT and FNYEAQ (reference sequence). CDR3 length: 12 residues. The CDR3 DNA sequence: TGTGCTAGCAGTAAACCGGGGGAGACCCAGTACTTC. It specifies CASSKPGETQYF.

This chain uses TRBV5-1 with TRBJ2-3; no firm D call. This CDR3 is 14 amino acids long. CDR1 is SGHRS, CDR2 YFSETQ, per germline. V shed 5 bases and J shed 2 bases, with 12 bases lying between them. CDR3 region: CASRLARDTDTQYF. CDR3 nucleotides: TGCGCCAGCAGACTCGCCCGTGACACAGATACGCAGTATTTT. Using reference TRBV5-1 and TRBJ2-3 for the parts outside the CDR3, the full variable domain is KAGVTQTPRYLIKTRGQQVTLSCSPISGHRSVSWYQQTPGQGLQFLFEYFSETQRNKGNFPGRFSGRQFSNSRSEMNVSTLELGDSALYLCASRLARDTDTQYFGPGTRLTVL.

The chain recombines TRBV27 with TRBJ2-2; D call uncertain. The CDR3 contains 12 residues. CDR1 is MNHEY and CDR2 is SMNVEV in the germline V gene (reference sequence). The V end was cut by 8 bases, the J end by 3 bases, with 7 bases between. CDR3 protein: CASGSYTGELFF. CDR3 nucleotide sequence: TGTGCCAGCGGTAGTTACACCGGGGAGCTGTTTTTT.

V is TRBV29-1 and J is TRBJ2-1; 7 nucleotides align to TRBD1. Trimming at V came to 4 bases and at J to 4 bases, leaving 7 bases not matched to a gene. CDR1 and CDR2 (germline): SQVTM, ANQGSEA. This CDR3 is 14 amino acids long. CDR3 nucleotide sequence: TGCAGCGTTGGTCCGGGACAGAATTACAATGAGCAGTTCTTC. Translated, it gives CSVGPGQNYNEQFF.

The rearrangement joins TRBV19 to TRBJ1-2, with 7 bases fitting TRBD1. The length of the CDR3 is 18 residues. The J segment lost 1 base and the V segment lost 6 bases, leaving 17 bases of the junction unmatched. The germline V gene encodes CDR1 LNHDA and CDR2 SQIVND (reference sequence). The CDR3 spells CASRHIPGQEKFNYGYTF. CDR3 DNA: TGTGCCAGTAGACACATCCCCGGACAGGAGAAATTTAACTATGGCTACACCTTC.

The rearrangement uses TRBV7-2 and TRBJ2-7; 12 nucleotides match TRBD2. This CDR3 contains 15 residues. Germline loops: CDR1 SGHTA, CDR2 FQGNSA. V lost 5 bases, J lost 2 bases, and 4 bases stayed unmatched. CDR3 protein: CASSTRTSGTYEQYF. The CDR3 DNA reads as TGTGCCAGCAGCACTAGGACTAGCGGGACCTACGAGCAGTACTTC. The full variable domain, rest sourced from reference TRBV7-2 and TRBJ2-7, is GAGVSQSPSNKVTEKGKDVELRCDPISGHTALYWYRQSLGQGLEFLIYFQGNSAPDKSGLPSDRFSAERTGGSVSTLTIQRTQQEDSAVYLCASSTRTSGTYEQYFGPGTRLTVT.

This clone was seen a single time. The chain uses TRBV27 and TRBJ2-7, with 8 bases that match TRBD1. This CDR3 comprises 14 residues. Germline V gene data show CDR1 as MNHEY and CDR2 as SMNVEV (reference sequence). V trimming: 3 bases; J trimming: 6 bases; junction bases outside the gene matches: 7. CDR3 coding DNA: TGTGCCAGCAGTTTGGTCCAGGGGGCTATCGAGCAGTACTTC. This gives the protein CASSLVQGAIEQYF.